This T cell receptor beta chain came from a study of regulatory T cells in long-lasting Graves disease. Turning to the study itself: Freshly diagnosed Graves' patients had used antithyroid drugs for under 3 months.

Of note for this clonotype: What it binds is unknown.

Trimming removed 5 bases at V and 5 bases at J, with 16 bases between. CDR1 is SEHNR and CDR2 is FQNEAQ in the germline V gene (reference sequence). This CDR3 contains 14 residues. Regarding the study as a whole: Patients whose Graves' disease persisted exhibited lower TCR diversity than those newly diagnosed.

Construction of the TCR beta libraries employed iRepertoire HTBI primers in conjunction with Arm-PCR of CDR3 regions. TCRdb re-called the multiplex PCR reads through MiXCR, storing one row per CDR3 protein. This sample yields 550,000 or so distinct CDR3 sequences, of which around 13% are seen a single time; about 8.3% belongs to the top ten. Time point meaning: newly diagnosed GD, antithyroid drugs for less than 3 months. PBMCs were the source of the RNA used for TCR sequencing. These same data were also listed under a study on T cells in Graves' hyperthyroidism and ophthalmopathy.

The rearrangement links TRBV7-9 to TRBJ2-7; no clear D gene. This receptor was obtained from a young woman with Graves disease. Source: peripheral blood mononuclear cells (PBMCs), taken at new diagnosis, from a patient treated with antithyroid drugs. CDR3 loop: CASSLSSRPDEQYF. CDR3 nucleotides: TGTGCCAGCAGCCTTTCTAGTCGGCCGGACGAGCAGTACTTC.